This T cell receptor beta chain is from a study of CD8 T cells in ankylosing spondylitis. From the 5' RACE reads, TCRdb called clonotypes with MiXCR, one entry per CDR3 protein. The sample includes 45,000 or so distinct CDR3 sequences, 9.5% to 11% seen only once; the top ten take 1.4%. The study, taken as a whole, reports: Apparently characteristic of ankylosing spondylitis blood was a TCR beta motif (about eight highly homologous variants). As for the disease-linked clones, they showed a CD8+ phenotype and occurred at relatively low frequencies in peripheral blood.

This clonotype was seen ten or more times. The antigen is unknown. The length of the CDR3 is 13 residues. V was cut by 6 bases and J by 4 bases, with 10 bases left in between. The receptor was derived from a male donor with ankylosing spondylitis or in good health (not recorded which). V is TRBV12-3 or TRBV12-4 and J is TRBJ1-3; perhaps TRBD1 as D (5 bases). The sequenced material came from blood, either unsorted or a sorted T cell fraction (not recorded which). In nucleotides, the CDR3 is TGTGCCAGCAGGGCCCCAGGGGGAAACACCATATATTTT. Protein product: CASRAPGGNTIYF.